The clone carrying this T cell receptor (beta chain) was counted a few times. As yet, its antigen is unknown. The data belong to a study of CD8 T cells in ankylosing spondylitis. MiXCR, applied by TCRdb to the 5' RACE reads, yields one record per CDR3 protein. The sample includes fewer than 400,000 distinct CDR3 sequences, about 15% of them seen just once. Per the germline V gene, CDR1 is SNHLY and CDR2 is FYNNEI. Trimming left V 5 bases short and J 3 bases short, with 14 bases between. The CDR3 spans 15 residues. Whole-study results and caveats: Researchers reportedly found disease-linked clones significantly enriched in matched ankylosing spondylitis synovial fluid. Ankylosing spondylitis blood seemed to carry a telltale TCR beta motif made of under 10 highly homologous variants.

The rearrangement uses TRBV2 and TRBJ2-1, with D perhaps given as TRBD1 or TRBD2 (5 bases each). The origin of this receptor is a male donor with ankylosing spondylitis or in good health (not recorded which). The source material was blood, either unsorted or a sorted T cell fraction (not recorded which). This chain's CDR3 is CASSLRGYGYNEQFF. DNA for the CDR3: TGTGCCAGCAGTCTCCGGGGCTACGGCTACAATGAGCAGTTCTTC.